These 11 T cell receptor beta chains originate from one sample sequenced in a study of shared clonotypes between healthy human individuals. The naive CD8 subset, CD45RO-negative cells positively selected for CCR7, excluded terminally differentiated effector memory CD45RA+ cells. Method: immunoSEQ multiplex PCR; TCRdb's copy keeps in-frame clones and lacks some. The top ten hold over 1.5% of the sample, which has about 2,100,000 clones, 90% to 95% seen once. Sample: naive CD8+ T cells from PBMCs. The receptor set was obtained from a man aged 18 to 30 in good health. Some clones in this sample may be carry-over from other donors' samples.

This chain uses TRBV6-1 with TRBJ1-2, with a weak D call TRBD1 (6 bases). The CDR3 length is 15 residues. The ends were cut back, 1 base at V and 1 base at J, with 10 bases in the middle. CDR1 is MNHNS and CDR2 is SASEGT in the germline V gene. CDR3 nucleotides: TGTGCCAGCAGTGAAGTCTACAGGGTTAACTATGGCTACACCTTC. This translates into CASSEVYRVNYGYTF.

The V and J genes are TRBV6-5 and TRBJ2-1; TRBD2 agrees at 11 bases. V was pared by 6 bases and J by 5 bases, with 3 bases of the junction left unmatched. The CDR3 covers 14 residues. Per the germline V gene, CDR1 is MNHEY and CDR2 is SVGAGI. CDR3 DNA sequence: TGTGCCAGCAGACCGGGACTAGCGGACAATGAGCAGTTCTTC. It codes for CASRPGLADNEQFF.

This chain uses TRBV10-3 with TRBJ1-4; no definite D call. The CDR3 spans 12 residues. From germline, CDR1 is ENHRY and CDR2 SYGVKD. The V end lost 3 bases, the J end lost 4 bases, and 3 bases lay between the germline ends. In DNA form, the CDR3 reads TGTGCCATCAGTGAAAATAATGAAAAACTGTTTTTT. This gives the protein CAISENNEKLFF.

The chain carries TRBV4-2 and TRBJ1-1; 9 nucleotides match TRBD1. The germline V gene encodes CDR1 LGHNA and CDR2 YNFKEQ. The V segment lost 1 base and the J segment 7 bases; nucleotides outside the gene matches: 4. The CDR3 runs to 14 residues. Written as DNA, the CDR3 is TGTGCCAGCAGCCAAGGGACAGGGGAAGTTGAAGCTTTCTTT. Translating it yields CASSQGTGEVEAFF.

J is TRBJ2-3 and V is TRBV7-9; 13 bases match TRBD2. The CDR3 is 16 amino acids. Germline assignment: CDR1 SEHNR and CDR2 FQNEAQ (reference sequence). The V gene end was trimmed by 5 bases and the J gene end by 4 bases; junction bases not matched to a gene: 6. The CDR3, as DNA: TGTGCCAGCAGCCGAAGGACTAGCGGGAGTTCAGATACGCAGTATTTT. Protein: CASSRRTSGSSDTQYF. Full variable domain (missing parts from reference TRBV7-9 and TRBJ2-3): DTGVSQNPRHKITKRGQNVTFRCDPISEHNRLYWYRQTLGQGPEFLTYFQNEAQLEKSRLLSDRFSAERPKGSFSTLEIQRTEQGDSAMYLCASSRRTSGSSDTQYFGPGTRLTVL.

As to this clone: Sequence at one end of the junction differs from germline and may be a read error. This sequence joins TRBV4-2 and TRBJ2-3; TRBD1 might be the D (6 bases). The CDR3 runs 13 residues. Germline V gene sequence: CDR1 LGHNA, CDR2 YNFKEQ. In DNA form, the CDR3 reads TGTGCCAGCAGCGTAGCTCCGCCAGGGGCGTTGGATTTT. Amino acid sequence: CASSVAPPGALDF.

V and J are TRBV19 and TRBJ2-1; D may be TRBD1 or TRBD2 (5 bases each). CDR1 and CDR2 (germline): LNHDA, SQIVND (reference sequence). Trimming took off 5 bases at V and 0 bases at J, with 20 bases between the two ends. This CDR3 region has 18 residues. This chain's CDR3 is CASSGIFRWDDSYNEQFF. The CDR3 DNA reads TGTGCCAGTAGTGGGATTTTTCGCTGGGACGACTCCTACAATGAGCAGTTCTTC.

The V call is TRBV15, the J call TRBJ2-5, with 7 bases identical to TRBD2. The V and J ends lost 3 bases and 3 bases, in that order; junction bases with no gene match: 7. Germline assignment: CDR1 LNHNV and CDR2 YYDKDF (reference sequence). The length of the CDR3 is 15 residues. CDR3 sequence (DNA): TGTGCCACCAGCAGGGACCGGGGAGGGAAAGAGACCCAGTACTTC. It encodes CATSRDRGGKETQYF.

The chain uses TRBV6-1 and TRBJ2-1; D gene uncertain. Germline lookup yields CDR1 MNHNS and CDR2 SASEGT. V gave up 1 base and J gave up 9 bases, with 10 bases separating them. There are 13 residues in the CDR3. CDR3 protein: CASSEGIFGEQFF. The CDR3 nucleotides read TGTGCCAGCAGTGAAGGAATTTTTGGTGAGCAGTTCTTC.

This clone occurred once. This chain joins TRBV6-6 and TRBJ1-5, with a possible D match to TRBD1 (5 bases). V dropped 7 bases and J dropped 5 bases, with 21 bases sitting between them. The CDR3 is made up of 16 amino acids. Germline lookup yields CDR1 MNHNY and CDR2 SVGAGI (reference sequence). The DNA for the CDR3 is TGTGCCAGCACCTCGTTTTGGGACGGTCAGGATCAGCCCCAGCATTTT. Its translation is CASTSFWDGQDQPQHF.

The chain uses TRBV4-2 and TRBJ2-2; 9 bases are a match to TRBD1. The CDR3 has 18 amino acids. The V gene end was trimmed by 3 bases and the J gene end by 4 bases; junction bases not matched to a gene: 12. CDR1 and CDR2 (germline): LGHNA, YNFKEQ. The CDR3 region has the DNA TGTGCCAGCAGCCATCAAAGGACAGGGGTTGGATTCACCGGGGAGCTGTTTTTT. Translating it yields CASSHQRTGVGFTGELFF.